This TCR beta chain was retrieved from a study of monozygotic twins with inflammatory bowel disease. Following a re-call of the 5' RACE reads, TCRdb has one entry per CDR3 protein and lacks DNA. This sample's table has 200,000 to 250,000 distinct CDR3 sequences. Every single donor had a roughly 2.5 ml blood sample drawn. Per the germline V gene, CDR1 is MNHEY and CDR2 is SMNVEV (reference sequence). The CDR3 loop spans 14 amino acids. V usage is TRBV27 and J usage is TRBJ1-2; TCRdb proposes TRBD1, but this gene call is untestable without DNA. The TCR was taken from a human donor with ulcerative colitis or Crohn's disease, or a healthy co-twin of an affected twin (not recorded which). Input material: blood. CDR3 in amino acids: CASSTGQGVRGYTF.